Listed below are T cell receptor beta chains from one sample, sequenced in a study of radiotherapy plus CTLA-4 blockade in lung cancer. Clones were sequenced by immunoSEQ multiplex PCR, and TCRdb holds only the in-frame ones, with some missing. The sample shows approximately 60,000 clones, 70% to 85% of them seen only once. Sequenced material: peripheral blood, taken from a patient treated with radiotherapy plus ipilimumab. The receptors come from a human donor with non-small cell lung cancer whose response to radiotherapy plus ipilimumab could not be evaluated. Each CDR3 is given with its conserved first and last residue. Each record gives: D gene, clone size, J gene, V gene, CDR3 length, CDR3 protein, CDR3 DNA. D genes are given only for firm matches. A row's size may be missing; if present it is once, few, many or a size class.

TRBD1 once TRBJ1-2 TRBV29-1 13 CSVEAIGQGGYTF TGCAGCGTTGAAGCAATCGGACAGGGTGGCTACACCTTC
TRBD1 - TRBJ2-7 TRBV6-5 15 CASSYSRGRLYEQYF TGTGCCAGCAGTTACTCGAGGGGGCGACTCTACGAGCAGTACTTC
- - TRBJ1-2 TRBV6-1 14 CASRAPGYNYGYTF TGTGCCAGCAGGGCCCCAGGGTATAACTATGGCTACACCTTC
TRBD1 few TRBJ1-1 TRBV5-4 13 CASSEDRGTEAFF TGTGCCAGCAGCGAGGACAGGGGCACTGAAGCTTTCTTT
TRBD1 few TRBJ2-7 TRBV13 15 CASSPGTGESYEQYF TGTGCCAGCAGCCCGGGGACAGGGGAATCCTACGAGCAGTACTTC
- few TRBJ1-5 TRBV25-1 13 CASPEGGDQPQHF TGTGCCAGCCCTGAGGGGGGGGATCAGCCCCAGCATTTT
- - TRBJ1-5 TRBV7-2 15 CASSLDTTTNQPQHF TGTGCCAGCAGCTTAGACACGACAACAAATCAGCCCCAGCATTTT
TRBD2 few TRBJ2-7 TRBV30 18 CAWSVRTSGRSRGSEQYF TGTGCCTGGAGTGTAAGGACTAGCGGGAGGTCCAGGGGGAGCGAGCAGTACTTC
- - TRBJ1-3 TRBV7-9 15 CASSLDTSSGNTIYF TGTGCCAGCAGCTTAGACACAAGCTCTGGAAACACCATATATTTT
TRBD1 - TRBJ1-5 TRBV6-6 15 CASFGTDDSNQPQHF TGTGCCAGCTTCGGGACAGATGATAGCAATCAGCCCCAGCATTTT
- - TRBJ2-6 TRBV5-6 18 CASSLGILLSSGANVLTF TGTGCCAGCAGCTTGGGGATACTACTGAGCTCTGGGGCCAACGTCCTGACTTTC
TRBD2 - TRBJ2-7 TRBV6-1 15 CASSDPSGGPYEQYF TGTGCCAGCAGTGACCCTAGCGGGGGGCCCTACGAGCAGTACTTC
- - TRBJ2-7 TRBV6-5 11 CASSLRDEQYF TGTGCCAGCAGCCTGCGCGACGAGCAGTACTTC
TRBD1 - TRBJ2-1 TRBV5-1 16 CASSLGGTGPHNEQFF TGCGCCAGCAGCTTGGGTGGGACAGGGCCCCACAATGAGCAGTTCTTC
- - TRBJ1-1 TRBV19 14 CATTLGGSGTEAFF TGTGCCACCACCCTGGGGGGATCGGGCACTGAAGCTTTCTTT
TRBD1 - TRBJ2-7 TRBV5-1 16 CASSLGGQGAVGEQYF TGCGCCAGCAGCTTGGGGGGGCAGGGGGCAGTAGGCGAGCAGTACTTC
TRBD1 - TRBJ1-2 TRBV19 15 CATTDWTGTNYGYTF TGTGCCACTACGGATTGGACAGGGACTAACTATGGCTACACCTTC
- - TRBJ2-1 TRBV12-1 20 CASSRVSGTSGKSAINEQFF TGTGCCAGCAGCCGCGTTTCCGGGACTAGCGGGAAGAGCGCTATCAATGAGCAGTTCTTC
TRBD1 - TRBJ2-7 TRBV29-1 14 CSALDRESSYEQYF TGCAGCGCCTTAGACAGGGAGAGCTCCTACGAGCAGTACTTC
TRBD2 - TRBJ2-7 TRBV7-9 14 CASSLREGAYEQYF TGTGCCAGCAGCCTGCGGGAGGGGGCCTACGAGCAGTACTTC
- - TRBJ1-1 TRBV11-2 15 CASSLPPQGNTEAFF TGTGCCAGCAGCCTCCCCCCACAGGGGAACACTGAAGCTTTCTTT
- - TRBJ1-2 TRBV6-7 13 CASSYFREYGYTF TGTGCCAGCAGTTACTTCAGGGAATATGGCTACACCTTC